Below are 25 T cell receptor beta chains sequenced from a single sample in a study of blood T cell repertoires in COVID-19. Clones were sequenced by immunoSEQ multiplex PCR, and TCRdb holds only the in-frame ones, with some missing. The sample records some 270,000 clones, roughly 84% being singletons. The sequencing sample was made of peripheral blood. Receptors originate from a person between 65 and 79 years old with COVID-19, enrolled during active disease.

This clone was counted once. The CDR3: CASSFQRGYNEQFF. DNA for the CDR3: TGTGCCAGCAGCTTCCAGCGGGGGTACAATGAGCAGTTCTTC. V gene TRBV7-8 combines with J gene TRBJ2-1; 8 bases agree with TRBD2. J gave up 4 bases and V 3 bases, and 2 bases lay outside the gene matches. CDR3 length: 14 amino acids. Germline CDR1 is SGHVS and CDR2 is FQNEAQ. Drawing the rest from reference TRBV7-8 and TRBJ2-1, the complete variable domain is GAGVSQSPRYKVAKRGQDVALRCDPISGHVSLFWYQQALGQGPEFLTYFQNEAQLDKSGLPSDRFFAERPEGSVSTLKIQRTQQEDSAVYLCASSFQRGYNEQFFGPGTRLTVL.

The rearrangement links TRBV7-3 to TRBJ1-2; 11 nucleotides match TRBD1. Per the germline V gene, CDR1 is SGHTA and CDR2 is FQGTGA. V lost 4 bases, J lost 10 bases, and 8 bases stayed unmatched. CDR3 length: 14 amino acids. CDR3 sequence: CASSSTRDRGSYTF. In DNA form, the CDR3 reads TGTGCCAGCAGCTCGACCAGGGACAGGGGGTCCTACACCTTC.

The chain has TRBV5-1 and TRBJ1-2; TRBD1 matches 7 bases. CDR3 length: 14 residues. Trimming took 4 bases from V and 7 from J; bases not matched to a gene: 10. CDR1 is SGHRS and CDR2 is YFSETQ in the germline V gene. The DNA for the CDR3 is TGCGCCAGCAGCCCCGAGGGGACAGCGAGTGGCTACACCTTC. Translation: CASSPEGTASGYTF.

The CDR3 DNA follows: TGTGCCAGCAGCTTGGGCAGAAACAATGAGCAGTTCTTC. This codes for CASSLGRNNEQFF. The chain uses TRBV5-4 and TRBJ2-1; D gene uncertain. Germline CDR1 is SGHNT and CDR2 is YYREEE (reference sequence). This CDR3 is built from 13 residues. Trimming took off 0 bases at V and 5 bases at J, with 6 bases between the two ends.

The chain couples TRBV9 to TRBJ1-1, with 9 bases matching TRBD1. This CDR3 comprises 15 residues. Germline V gives CDR1 SGDLS, CDR2 YYNGEE. Trimming removed 3 bases from V and 3 bases from J; junction bases left unmatched: 6. The CDR3 here is CASSEQGARDTEAFF. The CDR3 nucleotides read TGTGCCAGCAGCGAACAGGGGGCTCGGGACACTGAAGCTTTCTTT.

The chain carries TRBV27 and TRBJ2-1; 7 bases are a match to TRBD2. After removal of 1 base from V and 1 base from J, the junction contained 4 bases not matched to a gene. The CDR3 consists of 16 residues. CDR1 MNHEY and CDR2 SMNVEV come from the germline V gene (reference sequence). The CDR3 nucleotides read TGTGCCAGCAGTTTATTGGGGGGGTGGTCCTACAATGAGCAGTTCTTC. Translating gives CASSLLGGWSYNEQFF.

The chain employs TRBV7-2 and TRBJ2-5; TRBD1 aligns across 7 bases. The V segment lost 1 base and the J segment 4 bases; nucleotides outside the gene matches: 3. This CDR3 is 14 amino acids long. Per germline, CDR1 SGHTA and CDR2 FQGNSA. The CDR3 here is CASSLDNRGETQYF. The CDR3 region has the DNA TGTGCCAGCAGCTTAGACAACAGGGGAGAGACCCAGTACTTC. The full variable domain, completed using reference TRBV7-2 and TRBJ2-5, is GAGVSQSPSNKVTEKGKDVELRCDPISGHTALYWYRQSLGQGLEFLIYFQGNSAPDKSGLPSDRFSAERTGGSVSTLTIQRTQQEDSAVYLCASSLDNRGETQYFGPGTRLLVL.

In this sample, this clone turned up a few times. The chain combines TRBV27 with TRBJ2-2; 7 nucleotides align to TRBD1. The germline CDR1 and CDR2 sequences are MNHEY and SMNVEV (reference sequence). This CDR3 is 16 amino acids long. V lost 5 bases, J lost 3 bases, and 9 bases stayed unmatched. CDR3 nucleotide sequence: TGTGCCAGCAGTCCTAGAGGGGACAGCTACACCGGGGAGCTGTTTTTT. Amino acid sequence: CASSPRGDSYTGELFF.

This clone showed up just a few times. The chain combines TRBV2 with TRBJ2-7; the D gene is possibly TRBD1 (5 bases). The CDR3 is made up of 13 amino acids. Trimming removed 4 bases from V and 7 bases from J, with 14 bases in between. Germline CDR1 reads SNHLY; CDR2 reads FYNNEI. In DNA form, the CDR3 reads TGTGCCAGCAGTGGCGATGGGGCGCGTGAGCAGTACTTC. It encodes CASSGDGAREQYF.

The chain combines TRBV6-2 or TRBV6-3 with TRBJ2-3; the D is unclear. The germline V gene encodes CDR1 MNHEY and CDR2 SVGEGT. V lost 0 bases and J lost 5, with 9 bases in between. CDR3 length equals 14 residues. CDR3 nucleotide sequence: TGTGCCAGCAGTTACTCTGGCAGACAAGATACGCAGTATTTT. Amino acids: CASSYSGRQDTQYF.

This clone was counted a single time. The genes are TRBV24-1 and TRBJ2-1, with D unresolved. The germline V and J ends were trimmed by 5 bases and 0 bases, with 7 bases remaining between them. There are 14 residues in the CDR3. From germline, CDR1 is KGHDR and CDR2 SFDVKD. For the CDR3, the DNA is TGTGCCACCAGTGTAACCAGCTCCTACAATGAGCAGTTCTTC. It yields the protein CATSVTSSYNEQFF.

CDR3 nucleotides: TGTGCCAGTAGTATAGAACGGTACAGGGCAAGCACCTACAATGAGCAGTTCTTC. Protein: CASSIERYRASTYNEQFF. V and J are TRBV19 and TRBJ2-1; D might be TRBD1 (6 bases). The ends were cut back, 0 bases at V and 2 bases at J, with 17 bases in the middle. Germline CDR1 reads LNHDA; CDR2 reads SQIVND (reference sequence). This CDR3 region has 18 residues. The variable domain in full, with the rest retrieved from reference TRBV19 and TRBJ2-1, is DGGITQSPKYLFRKEGQNVTLSCEQNLNHDAMYWYRQDPGQGLRLIYYSQIVNDFQKGDIAEGYSVSREKKESFPLTVTSAQKNPTAFYLCASSIERYRASTYNEQFFGPGTRLTVL.

The chain is built from TRBV5-8 and TRBJ2-5, with D maybe TRBD2 (6 bases). This CDR3 contains 16 residues. V lost 0 bases and J lost 1, with 13 bases in between. Germline V gene lookup returns CDR1 SGHTS and CDR2 YDEGEE. CDR3 amino acids: CASSLVREAFQETQYF. CDR3 DNA: TGTGCCAGCAGCTTGGTAAGGGAGGCATTCCAAGAGACCCAGTACTTC.

This chain joins TRBV5-6 and TRBJ2-5; D possibly corresponds to TRBD1 (6 bases). This CDR3 contains 15 residues. Germline CDR1 SGHDT, CDR2 YYEEEE. V was clipped by 9 bases and J by 1 base, with 19 bases between them. The CDR3 DNA sequence: TGTGCCACCACCGTGGGGGCGCAAGCCCAAGAGACCCAGTACTTC. Residues: CATTVGAQAQETQYF.

This chain uses TRBV5-1 with TRBJ2-7; 7 nucleotides agree with TRBD1. Germline trimming cut 3 bases from V and 1 base from J; bases unmatched to any gene: 10. Germline lookup yields CDR1 SGHRS and CDR2 YFSETQ. The CDR3 has 16 residues. Here the CDR3 DNA reads TGCGCCAGCAGCTCACAGGGGCCCTCCTCATCCTACGAGCAGTACTTC. Translated, it gives CASSSQGPSSSYEQYF.

The CDR3, as DNA: TGTGCCAGCAGCGTAGATAGCAGAACTAGCCCCCATGAGCAGTTCTTC. Translation: CASSVDSRTSPHEQFF. This chain uses TRBV9 with TRBJ2-1; a possible D gene is TRBD2 (6 bases). The CDR3 extends over 16 amino acids. Per the germline V gene, CDR1 is SGDLS and CDR2 is YYNGEE. Trimming removed 0 bases at V and 8 bases at J, with 18 bases between.

J is TRBJ1-4 and V is TRBV7-2, with 9 bases lining up with TRBD1. This CDR3 spans 14 amino acids. The trim removed 5 bases at V and 8 bases at J, leaving 6 bases unmatched. Germline values: CDR1 SGHTA, CDR2 FQGNSA. Here the CDR3 reads CASSHRTGAEKLFF. The CDR3 DNA reads as TGTGCCAGCAGCCACAGGACAGGGGCCGAAAAACTGTTTTTT.

The J gene is TRBJ1-2, the V gene TRBV7-2; 8 bases map to TRBD1. Looked up from germline, CDR1 is SGHTA and CDR2 is FQGNSA. J was trimmed by 4 bases and V by 4 bases; bases with no gene match: 2. This CDR3 spans 13 amino acids. CDR3 amino acids: CASSSGQAYGYTF. The DNA of the CDR3 is TGTGCCAGCAGCTCGGGACAGGCCTATGGCTACACCTTC.

The rearrangement uses TRBV27 and TRBJ2-6; D is uncertain. The CDR3 consists of 14 residues. The ends were cut back, 2 bases at V and 11 bases at J, with 13 bases in the middle. Germline CDR1 is MNHEY and CDR2 is SMNVEV (reference sequence). As DNA, the CDR3 is TGTGCCAGCAGTTTACTCTCAGGTTGGGACGTCCTGACTTTC. Translation: CASSLLSGWDVLTF.

The V call is TRBV2, the J call TRBJ2-1; TRBD2 might be the D (5 bases). Trimming stripped 5 bases from V and 8 bases from J, with 16 bases between. CDR1 and CDR2 from the germline V gene are SNHLY and FYNNEI. This CDR3 spans 14 amino acids. For the CDR3, the DNA is TGTGCCAGCAGTTCTGGTGAGAGGGTTGATGAGCAGTTCTTC. Translating gives CASSSGERVDEQFF.

V and J are TRBV28 and TRBJ1-5; 9 bases agree with TRBD1. V lost 6 bases to trimming and J lost 6 bases; unmatched junction nucleotides: 15. The CDR3 is 17 residues long. From germline, CDR1 is MDHEN and CDR2 SYDVKM. The CDR3 coding sequence is TGTGCCAGCAGCCCCGCCTCGGGACAGGGAGTCGGTCAGCCCCAGCATTTT. It yields the protein CASSPASGQGVGQPQHF.

CDR3 bases: TGTGCCAGCAGTTACCTGCGGAGCTCCTATAATTCACCCCTCCACTTT. This gives the protein CASSYLRSSYNSPLHF. The chain uses TRBV6-2 or TRBV6-3 and TRBJ1-6; D is ambiguous. V was shortened by 2 bases and J by 0 bases, with 8 bases between the two germline ends. Germline CDR1 and CDR2: MNHEY and SVGEGT. The CDR3 totals 16 residues.

CDR3 region: CASSYTATNEKLFF. CDR3 DNA sequence: TGTGCCAGCAGTTACACAGCAACTAATGAAAAACTGTTTTTT. The rearrangement uses TRBV6-5 and TRBJ1-4, with D hard to call. The V gene's germline CDR1 is MNHEY and CDR2 SVGAGI. Trimming left V 2 bases short and J 0 bases short, with 4 bases between. The CDR3 has 14 residues.

This rearrangement joins TRBV6-5 to TRBJ2-7, with a possible D match to TRBD2 (6 bases). CDR1 and CDR2 (germline): MNHEY, SVGAGI. V gave up 5 bases and J gave up 3 bases, with 14 bases separating them. The CDR3 length is 14 residues. The CDR3: CASSNLATLYEQYF. The CDR3 region has the DNA TGTGCCAGCAGTAACCTAGCGACCCTCTACGAGCAGTACTTC.

This clone was seen a single time. The gene calls are TRBV13 and TRBJ1-3; weak D call: TRBD1 (5 bases). The CDR3 runs to 17 residues. Trimming pared 2 bases from V and 3 bases from J, leaving 17 bases between. Germline V gives CDR1 PRHDT, CDR2 FYEKMQ (reference sequence). The CDR3 is CASSLTILRQGGNTIYF. The CDR3 DNA reads TGTGCCAGCAGCTTAACGATATTGAGGCAGGGTGGAAACACCATATATTTT.